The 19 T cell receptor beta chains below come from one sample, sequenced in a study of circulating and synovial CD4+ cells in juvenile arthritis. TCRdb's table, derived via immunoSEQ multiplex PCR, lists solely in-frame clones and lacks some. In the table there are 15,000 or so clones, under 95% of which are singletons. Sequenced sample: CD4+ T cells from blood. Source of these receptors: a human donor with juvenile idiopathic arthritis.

The CDR3 loop reads CASSATSSYEQYF. DNA of the CDR3: TGTGCCAGCAGCGCAACCAGCTCCTACGAGCAGTACTTC. The rearrangement joins TRBV9 to TRBJ2-7; no reliable D call. Germline V lookup: CDR1 SGDLS, CDR2 YYNGEE. V dropped 3 bases and J dropped 0 bases, with 7 bases sitting between them. The CDR3 has 13 amino acids. The full variable domain, its missing parts supplied by reference TRBV9 and TRBJ2-7, is DSGVTQTPKHLITATGQRVTLRCSPRSGDLSVYWYQQSLDQGLQFLIQYYNGEERAKGNILERFSAQQFPDLHSELNLSSLELGDSALYFCASSATSSYEQYFGPGTRLTVT.

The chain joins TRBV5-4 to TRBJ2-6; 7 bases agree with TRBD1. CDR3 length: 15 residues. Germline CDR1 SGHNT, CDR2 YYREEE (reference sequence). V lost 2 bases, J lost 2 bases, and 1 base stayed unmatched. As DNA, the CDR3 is TGTGCCAGCAGCTTTACAGGGGCTGGGGCCAACGTCCTGACTTTC. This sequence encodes CASSFTGAGANVLTF.

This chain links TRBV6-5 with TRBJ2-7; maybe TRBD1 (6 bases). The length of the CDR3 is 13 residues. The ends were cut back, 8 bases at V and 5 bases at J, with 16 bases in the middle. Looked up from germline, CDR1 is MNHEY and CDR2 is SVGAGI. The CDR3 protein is CASGRDTAHEQYF. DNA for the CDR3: TGTGCCAGCGGCCGGGACACCGCCCACGAGCAGTACTTC.

The CDR3 loop is CSSRDINYGYTF. The CDR3 nucleotides read TGCAGCTCCCGGGATATTAACTATGGCTACACCTTC. This rearrangement joins TRBV29-1 to TRBJ1-2; D ambiguous. V was trimmed by 8 bases and J by 1 base, leaving 11 bases between them. The CDR3 extends over 12 amino acids. The germline V gene has CDR1 SQVTM and CDR2 ANQGSEA.

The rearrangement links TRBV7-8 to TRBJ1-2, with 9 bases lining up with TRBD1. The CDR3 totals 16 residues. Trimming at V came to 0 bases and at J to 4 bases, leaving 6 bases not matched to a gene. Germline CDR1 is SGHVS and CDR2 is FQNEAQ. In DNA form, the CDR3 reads TGTGCCAGCAGCTTAGCGAGGGACAGGGCGTTCTATGGCTACACCTTC. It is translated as CASSLARDRAFYGYTF.

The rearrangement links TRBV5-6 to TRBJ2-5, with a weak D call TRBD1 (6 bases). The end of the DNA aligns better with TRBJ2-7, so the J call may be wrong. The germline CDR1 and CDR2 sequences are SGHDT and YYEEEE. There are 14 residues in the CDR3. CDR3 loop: CASRRRTASYEQYF. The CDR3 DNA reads TGTGCCAGCAGAAGAAGGACAGCATCCTACGAGCAGTACTTC.

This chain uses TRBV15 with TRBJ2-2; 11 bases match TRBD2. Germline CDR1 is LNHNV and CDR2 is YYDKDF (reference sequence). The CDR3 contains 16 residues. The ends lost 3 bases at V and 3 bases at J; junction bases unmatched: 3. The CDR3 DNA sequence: TGTGCCACCAGCAGTTTACTAGCGGGGGACACCGGGGAGCTGTTTTTT. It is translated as CATSSLLAGDTGELFF.

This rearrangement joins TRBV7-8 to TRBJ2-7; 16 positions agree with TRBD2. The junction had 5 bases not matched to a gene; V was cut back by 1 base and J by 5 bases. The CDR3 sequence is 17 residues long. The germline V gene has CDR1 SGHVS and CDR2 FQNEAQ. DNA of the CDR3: TGTGCCAGCAGCTTAGGGGGACTAGCGGGAGGGCGCCACGAGCAGTACTTC. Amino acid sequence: CASSLGGLAGGRHEQYF.

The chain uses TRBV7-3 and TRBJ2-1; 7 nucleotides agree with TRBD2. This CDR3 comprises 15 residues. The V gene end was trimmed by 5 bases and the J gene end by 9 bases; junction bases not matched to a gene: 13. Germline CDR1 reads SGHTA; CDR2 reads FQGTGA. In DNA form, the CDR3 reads TGTGCCAGCAGCCCTATACCTAGCGGTGCCGGTGAGCAGTTCTTC. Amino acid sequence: CASSPIPSGAGEQFF.

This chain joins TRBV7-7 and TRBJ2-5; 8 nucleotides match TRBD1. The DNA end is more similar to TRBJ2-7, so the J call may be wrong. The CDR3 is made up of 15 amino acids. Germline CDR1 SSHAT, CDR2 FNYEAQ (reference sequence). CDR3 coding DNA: TGTGCCAGCAGCCTAGGGACAGGCGTGCTTCACGAGCAGTACTTC. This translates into CASSLGTGVLHEQYF.

Here the CDR3 DNA reads TGTGCCAGCAGCGTAGGGACTAGCGTGTACAATGAGCAGTTCTTC. It codes for CASSVGTSVYNEQFF. The chain links TRBV9 to TRBJ2-1; 9 nucleotides agree with TRBD2. CDR1 is SGDLS and CDR2 is YYNGEE in the germline V gene. Unmatched junction bases numbered 2, after V lost 0 bases and J lost 4 bases. CDR3 length equals 15 residues.

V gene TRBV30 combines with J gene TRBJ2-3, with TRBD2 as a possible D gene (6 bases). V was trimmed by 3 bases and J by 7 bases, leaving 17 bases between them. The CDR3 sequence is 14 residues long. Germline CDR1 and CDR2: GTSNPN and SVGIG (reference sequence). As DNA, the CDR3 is TGTGCCTGGAGGGAGGGCGTCCGGACTTATACGCAGTATTTT. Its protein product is CAWREGVRTYTQYF.

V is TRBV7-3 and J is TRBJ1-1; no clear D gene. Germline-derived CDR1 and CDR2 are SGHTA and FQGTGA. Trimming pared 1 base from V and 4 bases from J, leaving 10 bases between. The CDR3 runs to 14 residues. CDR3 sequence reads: CASSLNSGSTEAFF. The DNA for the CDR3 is TGTGCCAGCAGCTTAAATTCCGGGAGCACTGAAGCTTTCTTT. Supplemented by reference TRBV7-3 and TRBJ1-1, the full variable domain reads GAGVSQTPSNKVTEKGKYVELRCDPISGHTALYWYRQSLGQGPEFLIYFQGTGAADDSGLPNDRFFAVRPEGSVSTLKIQRTERGDSAVYLCASSLNSGSTEAFFGQGTRLTVV.

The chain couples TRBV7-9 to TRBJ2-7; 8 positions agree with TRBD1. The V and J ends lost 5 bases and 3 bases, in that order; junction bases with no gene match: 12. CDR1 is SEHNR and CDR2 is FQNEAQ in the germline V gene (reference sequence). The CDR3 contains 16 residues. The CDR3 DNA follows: TGTGCCAGCAGCACCTCAGGGACAGGCTTTAGCTACGAGCAGTACTTC. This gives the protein CASSTSGTGFSYEQYF.

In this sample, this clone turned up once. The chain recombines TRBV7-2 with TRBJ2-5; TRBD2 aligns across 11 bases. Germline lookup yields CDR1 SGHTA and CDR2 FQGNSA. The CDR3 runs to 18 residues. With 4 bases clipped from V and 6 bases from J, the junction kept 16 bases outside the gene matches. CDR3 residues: CASSSNPPASGGTKTQYF. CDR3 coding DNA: TGTGCCAGCAGCTCCAACCCACCGGCTAGCGGGGGGACTAAGACCCAGTACTTC.

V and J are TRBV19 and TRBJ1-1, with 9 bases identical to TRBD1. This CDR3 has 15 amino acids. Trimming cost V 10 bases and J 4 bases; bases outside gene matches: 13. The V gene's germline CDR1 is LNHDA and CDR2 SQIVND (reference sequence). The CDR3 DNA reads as TGTGCCACGACCAGGCCGGGACAGGGTTTCACTGAAGCTTTCTTT. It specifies CATTRPGQGFTEAFF.

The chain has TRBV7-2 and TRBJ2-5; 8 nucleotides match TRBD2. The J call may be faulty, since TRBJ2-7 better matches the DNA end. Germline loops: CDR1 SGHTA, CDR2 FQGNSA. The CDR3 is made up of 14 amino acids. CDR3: CASSPTSVSYEQYF. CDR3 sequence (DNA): TGTGCCAGCAGCCCGACTAGCGTCTCCTACGAGCAGTACTTC.

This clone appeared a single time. The CDR3 sequence is CASIQASGLQETQYF. CDR3 coding DNA: TGTGCCAGCATCCAGGCTAGCGGGCTCCAAGAGACCCAGTACTTC. The rearrangement links TRBV6-6 to TRBJ2-5; 8 bases agree with TRBD2. The germline V gene has CDR1 MNHNY and CDR2 SVGAGI (reference sequence). The length of the CDR3 is 15 residues. With V trimmed by 7 bases and J by 1 base, 8 bases remained unmatched.

The chain's CDR3 is CASSFQLDQGREQYF. CDR3 DNA: TGCGCCAGCAGCTTTCAACTAGATCAGGGGCGCGAGCAGTACTTC. V and J are TRBV5-1 and TRBJ2-7; D may be TRBD1 (6 bases). Trimming removed 2 bases at V and 6 bases at J, with 18 bases between. This CDR3 comprises 15 residues. Looked up from germline, CDR1 is SGHRS and CDR2 is YFSETQ. The full variable domain, completed using reference TRBV5-1 and TRBJ2-7, is KAGVTQTPRYLIKTRGQQVTLSCSPISGHRSVSWYQQTPGQGLQFLFEYFSETQRNKGNFPGRFSGRQFSNSRSEMNVSTLELGDSALYLCASSFQLDQGREQYFGPGTRLTVT.